This T cell receptor (beta chain) is from a study of tumor-infiltrating lymphocytes in localized non-small cell lung cancer. CDR3 length: 15 residues. Per germline, CDR1 MNHEY and CDR2 SVGAGI. V was pared by 6 bases and J by 1 base, with 15 bases between. Clones were read by immunoSEQ multiplex PCR, and TCRdb kept only the in-frame ones, dropping some. In the table there are about 23,000 clones, 69% of which are singletons. This clonotype was obtained from a human donor with non-small cell lung cancer. The chain couples TRBV6-5 to TRBJ1-1; D is unclear. What was sequenced was lung tumor tissue. The CDR3 DNA is TGTGCCAGCAGCCTAGGTAGGGCGGCGAACACTGAAGCTTTCTTT. This encodes CASSLGRAANTEAFF.